Shown below are 32 T cell receptor beta chains from a single sample sequenced in a study of blood T cells in healthy people across ages. The second PCR ran roughly 7 to 12 cycles with a sample-barcoded 5' primer and J-beta primers. TCRdb re-derived calls from the 5' RACE reads in MiXCR, one entry per CDR3 protein. In the table there are 800,000 to 950,000 distinct CDR3 sequences, 25% to 30% of which are singletons. The same sample was also used in a study of T cells of mothers and their children.

Material for sequencing was blood. The receptors shown here come from a woman aged 40 to 50 in good health.

This clonotype was observed a handful of times. A single base separates this from a much larger clone, so it may be a read error. The rearrangement joins TRBV20-1 to TRBJ2-1, with TRBD1 matching over 9 bases. In germline, CDR1 is DFQATT, CDR2 SNEGSKA (reference sequence). This CDR3 spans 15 amino acids. Written as DNA, the CDR3 is TGCGGTGCTAGAGATCGGGGACAGGGCCACCAGAAGCAGTTCTTC. As protein: CGARDRGQGHQKQFF.

A few counts support this clonotype. The V call is TRBV12-3 or TRBV12-4, the J call TRBJ1-6; D is uncertain. V lost 8 bases and J 5 bases, leaving 10 bases between the germline ends. This CDR3 spans 13 amino acids. The CDR3 here is CASSTPDNSPLHF. The CDR3 nucleotides are TGTGCCAGCTCGACACCGGATAATTCACCCCTCCACTTT.

This clonotype has more than one count but fewer than ten. This chain uses TRBV3-1 with TRBJ2-7, with D possibly matching TRBD1 (6 bases). This CDR3 contains 14 residues. V lost 9 bases and J 1 base, leaving 16 bases between the germline ends. The germline gives CDR1 LGHDT, CDR2 YNNKEL (reference sequence). In nucleotides, the CDR3 is TGTGCCAGTACTACAGGGTGGGGATCCTACGAGCAGTACTTC. Encoded protein: CASTTGWGSYEQYF.

The chain combines TRBV11-1 with TRBJ1-5, with D uncertain. Trimming took off 1 base at V and 6 bases at J, with 16 bases between the two ends. The CDR3 loop spans 16 amino acids. Germline CDR1 and CDR2: SGHAT and FQDESV (reference sequence). The CDR3 DNA reads as TGTGCCAGCAGCTTAGAAGGGCGGGAGTCCGGTCAGCCCCAGCATTTT. This sequence encodes CASSLEGRESGQPQHF.

This clonotype came up a few times. The chain links TRBV6-1 to TRBJ1-2; 8 positions match TRBD1. This CDR3 spans 16 amino acids. CDR1 and CDR2 (germline): MNHNS, SASEGT. V shed 3 bases and J 6 bases; nucleotides not matched to a gene: 12. The DNA for the CDR3 is TGTGCCAGCAGTGACGGACAGGGCCTCTCGGTGGATGGCTACACCTTC. This gives the protein CASSDGQGLSVDGYTF.

This clonotype was counted ten times or more. The gene calls are TRBV6-5 and TRBJ1-2; unclear D gene. This CDR3 is 15 amino acids long. Germline V gene data show CDR1 as MNHEY and CDR2 as SVGAGI. Trimming took off 4 bases at V and 8 bases at J, with 20 bases between the two ends. CDR3 bases: TGTGCCAGCAGTTCGGAACAAGCCCACGGTACGGGCTACACCTTC. Amino acid sequence: CASSSEQAHGTGYTF.

This clonotype was counted many times. The gene calls are TRBV9 and TRBJ2-6, with D perhaps matching TRBD1 (6 bases). The germline V and J ends were trimmed by 4 bases and 1 base, with 15 bases remaining between them. The CDR3 is 17 residues long. Germline CDR1 is SGDLS and CDR2 is YYNGEE. The CDR3 loop is CASSRTESTSGANVLTF. In DNA form, the CDR3 reads TGTGCCAGCAGCCGGACAGAGAGCACTTCTGGGGCCAACGTCCTGACTTTC.

This clonotype was seen many times. The J gene is TRBJ2-5, the V gene TRBV6-6, with a weak D call TRBD2 (6 bases). The germline V and J ends were trimmed by 7 bases and 1 base, with 16 bases remaining between them. The CDR3 spans 15 residues. From germline, CDR1 is MNHNY and CDR2 SVGAGI (reference sequence). The CDR3 spells CASTPSGGGQETQYF. The CDR3 nucleotides read TGTGCCAGCACCCCCTCCGGGGGAGGCCAAGAGACCCAGTACTTC.

This clonotype occurred a few times. A much larger clone sits a single nucleotide away, making a read error possible. The chain is built from TRBV10-3 and TRBJ2-1; D unclear. This CDR3 is built from 11 residues. The germline CDR1 and CDR2 sequences are ENHRY and SYGVKD. Trimming shortened V by 10 bases and J by 10 bases, and 14 bases separated the two germline ends. The CDR3 is CATLGSYEQFF. The CDR3, as DNA: TGTGCCACACTCGGGTCCTACGAGCAGTTCTTC.

Many counts were recorded for this clonotype. This chain links TRBV10-3 with TRBJ2-7; D perhaps matches TRBD1 (5 bases). Germline lookup yields CDR1 ENHRY and CDR2 SYGVKD. Trimming left V 5 bases short and J 5 bases short, with 16 bases between. The CDR3 is 14 amino acids. CDR3 residues: CAISSDSAPHEQYF. In nucleotides, the CDR3 is TGTGCCATCAGTTCCGACAGCGCGCCCCACGAGCAGTACTTC.

The chain couples TRBV3-1 to TRBJ2-4; no reliable D call. Germline-derived CDR1 and CDR2 are LGHDT and YNNKEL (reference sequence). The CDR3 length is 12 residues. Trimming removed 10 bases at V and 9 bases at J, with 16 bases between. The CDR3 nucleotides read TGTGCCACCGGAACCTTAGAAGGCATTCAGTACTTC. This encodes CATGTLEGIQYF. Complete variable domain (other parts from reference TRBV3-1 and TRBJ2-4): DTAVSQTPKYLVTQMGNDKSIKCEQNLGHDTMYWYKQDSKKFLKIMFSYNNKELIINETVPNRFSPKSPDKAHLNLHINSLELGDSAVYFCATGTLEGIQYFGAGTRLSVL.

A note on this clonotype: A much larger clone lies a single base off, so this may be a read error. The chain carries TRBV9 and TRBJ1-1; D is possibly TRBD1 (5 bases). Trimming pared 4 bases from V and 1 base from J, leaving 11 bases between. Germline lookup yields CDR1 SGDLS and CDR2 YYNGEE. The CDR3 sequence is 14 residues long. The CDR3 reads CASSTQGGNTEAFF. The CDR3 nucleotides are TGTGCCAGCAGCACCCAGGGAGGGAACACTGAAGCTTTCTTT.

Regarding this clonotype: This sequence may be a read error, since a much larger clone differs from it by one base. CDR3 residues: CASSWGYTEETQYF. CDR3 bases: TGTGCCAGCAGCTGGGGATATACGGAAGAGACCCAGTACTTC. The gene calls are TRBV5-6 and TRBJ2-5; D is ambiguous. CDR1 is SGHDT, CDR2 YYEEEE, per germline. V lost 3 bases and J lost 3, with 12 bases in between. This CDR3 has 14 amino acids. Variable domain in full (rest from reference TRBV5-6 and TRBJ2-5): DAGVTQSPTHLIKTRGQQVTLRCSPKSGHDTVSWYQQALGQGPQFIFQYYEEEERQRGNFPDRFSGHQFPNYSSELNVNALLLGDSALYLCASSWGYTEETQYFGPGTRLLVL.

In this sample, this clonotype turned up many times. The chain uses TRBV2 and TRBJ1-4; D is uncertain. Germline V gene lookup returns CDR1 SNHLY and CDR2 FYNNEI. V lost 6 bases and J 3 bases, leaving 8 bases between the germline ends. This CDR3 is 13 amino acids long. The CDR3 region has the DNA TGTGCCAGCAGGGGGATGTCTAATGAAAAACTGTTTTTT. Its translation is CASRGMSNEKLFF.

The chain couples TRBV12-3 or TRBV12-4 to TRBJ1-2; D gene uncertain. Trimming removed 6 bases from V and 4 bases from J, with 15 bases in between. The CDR3 runs 14 residues. CDR3 nucleotides: TGTGCCAGCAGCCCAGGTCCCGAGGGCTATGGCTACACCTTC. It codes for CASSPGPEGYGYTF.

The rearrangement links TRBV27 to TRBJ2-3, with TRBD1 identical over 7 bases. The CDR3 spans 14 residues. J lost 4 bases, V lost 0 bases, and 1 base had no gene match. Germline V lookup: CDR1 MNHEY, CDR2 SMNVEV (reference sequence). CDR3 nucleotide sequence: TGTGCCAGCAGTTTATCCCAGGGGGCAGATACGCAGTATTTT. Protein: CASSLSQGADTQYF.

This rearrangement joins TRBV27 to TRBJ1-2, with 11 bases matching TRBD1. The germline V gene encodes CDR1 MNHEY and CDR2 SMNVEV (reference sequence). The CDR3 length is 16 residues. J lost 4 bases, V lost 5 bases, and 9 bases had no gene match. The CDR3 is CASSLGPGTGGYGYTF. The CDR3, as DNA: TGTGCCAGCAGTCTGGGGCCTGGGACAGGGGGCTATGGCTACACCTTC.

This rearrangement joins TRBV5-1 to TRBJ2-7, with D perhaps assigned TRBD1 or TRBD2 (6 bases each). CDR3 length: 14 amino acids. V was cut by 1 base and J by 7 bases, with 15 bases left in between. CDR1 SGHRS and CDR2 YFSETQ come from the germline V gene. The CDR3 spells CASSLLGGGREQYF. The CDR3 DNA follows: TGCGCCAGCAGCTTGCTGGGGGGCGGTCGGGAGCAGTACTTC.

The rearrangement joins TRBV12-3 or TRBV12-4 to TRBJ1-5; D is undetermined. The V gene lost 6 bases and the J gene lost 0 bases, with 15 bases spanning the gap. This CDR3 has 16 amino acids. The CDR3 spells CASSPGIGSSNQPQHF. The CDR3 bases are TGTGCCAGCAGCCCCGGGATAGGGAGTAGCAATCAGCCCCAGCATTTT.

The table lists this clonotype with a few counts. The chain joins TRBV28 to TRBJ1-2; D unclear. Germline lookup yields CDR1 MDHEN and CDR2 SYDVKM. CDR3 length: 13 residues. V lost 4 bases and J lost 5, with 11 bases in between. CDR3 DNA: TGTGCCAGCAGTTCCCCCACAAGATATGGCTACACCTTC. Amino acid sequence: CASSSPTRYGYTF.

This clonotype was seen repeatedly, ten times or more. Mismatch with germline at one junction end may stem from a read error. The chain combines TRBV28 with TRBJ2-5; the match to TRBD1 covers 8 bases. The CDR3 is made up of 16 amino acids. Germline-derived CDR1 and CDR2 are MDHEN and SYDVKM. CDR3 coding DNA: TGTGCCAGCAGCTTATTAAGGACAGGGATCCAAGAGACCCAGTACTTC. Translating gives CASSLLRTGIQETQYF.

This clonotype was seen at least ten times. The chain joins TRBV7-8 to TRBJ2-3; 8 nucleotides agree with TRBD2. Per germline, CDR1 SGHVS and CDR2 FQNEAQ. This CDR3 spans 17 amino acids. Unmatched junction bases numbered 10, after V lost 1 base and J lost 4 bases. The CDR3 region has the DNA TGTGCCAGCAGCTTAGTGCCAGCGGGGGCCCCTCCAGATACGCAGTATTTT. Protein: CASSLVPAGAPPDTQYF.

The genes are TRBV7-8 and TRBJ2-5; 8 nucleotides match TRBD1. CDR3 size: 13 residues. The germline CDR1 and CDR2 sequences are SGHVS and FQNEAQ. Trimming cost V 3 bases and J 7 bases; bases outside gene matches: 4. The CDR3 spells CASSLDRVGTQYF. As DNA, the CDR3 is TGTGCCAGCAGCTTGGACAGGGTGGGGACCCAGTACTTC.

This clonotype was recorded at least ten times. The chain carries TRBV7-2 and TRBJ1-2, with D possibly TRBD1 on 6 matching bases. The CDR3 spans 13 residues. CDR1 SGHTA and CDR2 FQGNSA come from the germline V gene. The V end was cut by 6 bases, the J end by 4 bases, with 12 bases between. The CDR3 region is CASSFGQSYGYTF. Written as DNA, the CDR3 is TGTGCCAGCAGTTTTGGACAGTCCTATGGCTACACCTTC. The full variable domain, completed using reference TRBV7-2 and TRBJ1-2, is GAGVSQSPSNKVTEKGKDVELRCDPISGHTALYWYRQSLGQGLEFLIYFQGNSAPDKSGLPSDRFSAERTGGSVSTLTIQRTQQEDSAVYLCASSFGQSYGYTFGSGTRLTVV.

This clonotype was seen only a few times. The rearrangement links TRBV20-1 to TRBJ2-5, with D perhaps given as TRBD1 or TRBD2 (5 bases each). The germline V gene encodes CDR1 DFQATT and CDR2 SNEGSKA (reference sequence). This CDR3 is built from 13 residues. Trimming left V 6 bases short and J 4 bases short, with 15 bases between. CDR3: CSAPGLGGETQYF. The DNA for the CDR3 is TGCAGTGCGCCGGGGCTTGGGGGAGAGACCCAGTACTTC.

The chain carries TRBV7-9 and TRBJ1-5; the D gene is possibly TRBD1 (6 bases). V lost 2 bases, J lost 6 bases, and 17 bases lay in between. Germline CDR1 SEHNR, CDR2 FQNEAQ (reference sequence). This CDR3 comprises 16 residues. The CDR3 DNA sequence: TGTGCCAGCAGCTTAATACGGGGGCAGGGGAGTCAGCCCCAGCATTTT. Amino acid sequence: CASSLIRGQGSQPQHF.

This clonotype has a count of ten or more. The chain carries TRBV10-2 and TRBJ2-5; tentative D call: TRBD1 (5 bases). The germline CDR1 and CDR2 sequences are WSHSY and SAAADI. This CDR3 comprises 13 residues. The V end was cut by 2 bases, the J end by 5 bases, with 9 bases between. CDR3 coding DNA: TGCGCCAGCAGTGAGACTCACAGGGAGACCCAGTACTTC. This translates into CASSETHRETQYF.

To note about this clonotype: One junction end does not reproduce the germline sequence, and a read error may be involved. The V gene is TRBV7-3, the J gene TRBJ2-3; possible D gene TRBD2, 7 bases. CDR3 length: 14 amino acids. Germline V lookup: CDR1 SGHTA, CDR2 FQGTGA. The CDR3 sequence is CVSSSAGGPSTQYF. The CDR3 DNA follows: TGTGTCAGCAGCTCCGCCGGGGGGCCATCAACGCAGTATTTT.

The chain combines TRBV28 with TRBJ2-3; 9 bases are a match to TRBD1. After removal of 6 bases from V and 9 bases from J, the junction contained 13 bases not matched to a gene. Germline assignment: CDR1 MDHEN and CDR2 SYDVKM. CDR3 length: 15 residues. CDR3 bases: TGTGCCAGCAGCTCCTCCGGGACAGGGAGATGGACGCAGTATTTT. Its protein is CASSSSGTGRWTQYF.

The chain links TRBV12-3 or TRBV12-4 to TRBJ1-2; D is undetermined. The CDR3 totals 14 residues. Trimming removed 3 bases from V and 4 bases from J, with 12 bases in between. CDR3 nucleotide sequence: TGTGCCAGCAGTTTGGCTTTCGGTGGCTATGGCTACACCTTC. This sequence encodes CASSLAFGGYGYTF.

The table lists this clonotype with a few counts. This sequence joins TRBV4-3 and TRBJ2-5, with D tentatively TRBD1 (7 bases). Trimming took off 3 bases at V and 3 bases at J, with 17 bases between the two ends. CDR3 length: 16 amino acids. In germline, CDR1 is LGHNA, CDR2 YSLEER. CDR3 residues: CASSQGDRDFEETQYF. CDR3 DNA: TGCGCCAGCAGCCAGGGTGACAGGGACTTCGAAGAGACCCAGTACTTC.

This clonotype appeared many times. The chain joins TRBV7-2 to TRBJ2-5, with 10 bases lining up with TRBD1. Germline trimming cut 5 bases from V and 2 bases from J; bases unmatched to any gene: 5. The germline V gene has CDR1 SGHTA and CDR2 FQGNSA. The CDR3 has 15 residues. CDR3 sequence: CASSVPGQGQETQYF. In nucleotides, the CDR3 is TGTGCCAGCAGCGTTCCGGGACAGGGGCAAGAGACCCAGTACTTC.